The 2 T cell receptor beta chains below were found in one sample sequenced in a study of OX40 agonist ivuxolimab in advanced cancers. Method: immunoSEQ multiplex PCR; TCRdb's copy keeps in-frame clones and lacks some. The sample shows tens of thousands of clones, 80% to 90% of them seen only once. Sequenced material: CD4+ or CD8+ T cells sorted from blood, taken in a trial of the OX40 agonist ivuxolimab. The receptor source for this set is an adult with an advanced solid tumor such as melanoma, head and neck, liver or kidney cancer.

This rearrangement joins TRBV7-9 to TRBJ1-6, with 7 bases matching TRBD1. Unmatched junction bases numbered 14, after V lost 5 bases and J lost 10 bases. The CDR3 is 16 amino acids. Germline V gene sequence: CDR1 SEHNR, CDR2 FQNEAQ (reference sequence). The CDR3 DNA follows: TGTGCCAGCAGCGAGCGATCGACAGGGAGAGGCTCACCCCTCCACTTT. Protein product: CASSERSTGRGSPLHF.

The chain couples TRBV18 to TRBJ1-1, with 8 bases that match TRBD1. The CDR3 runs 17 residues. Germline values: CDR1 KGHSH, CDR2 LQKENI. V trimming: 1 base; J trimming: 0 bases; junction bases outside the gene matches: 7. CDR3 bases: TGTGCCAGCTCACCACGCGGACAGGGACTCATGAACACTGAAGCTTTCTTT. This encodes CASSPRGQGLMNTEAFF.